These 7 T cell receptor beta chains were sequenced from one sample in a study of blood T cells in healthy people across ages. Next came a second PCR, run for about 7 to 12 cycles, which used a sample-barcoded 5' primer along with a J-beta primer mix. MiXCR, applied by TCRdb to the 5' RACE reads, yields one record per CDR3 protein. The sample lists over 950,000 distinct CDR3 sequences, approximately 50% occurring once. What was sequenced was blood. These receptors came from a woman aged 55-69 years in good health.

This clonotype was seen a few times. The V gene is TRBV6-6, the J gene TRBJ2-5; D is uncertain. This CDR3 is built from 14 residues. Germline-derived CDR1 and CDR2 are MNHNY and SVGAGI (reference sequence). The V end was cut by 4 bases, the J end by 2 bases, with 11 bases between. Written as DNA, the CDR3 is TGTGCCAGCAGTTTCGTTGGGGTTCAAGAGACCCAGTACTTC. Translated: CASSFVGVQETQYF.

This chain links TRBV4-1 with TRBJ2-3, with 9 positions matching TRBD2. This CDR3 contains 19 residues. J lost 2 bases, V lost 3 bases, and 15 bases had no gene match. Per the germline V gene, CDR1 is MGHRA and CDR2 is YSYEKL. In nucleotides, the CDR3 is TGCGCCAGCAGCCAGGGCGCTAGCGGGATTTTTTGGGACACAGATACGCAGTATTTT. Residues: CASSQGASGIFWDTDTQYF.

This clonotype has only a few counts. V gene TRBV2 combines with J gene TRBJ2-5, with a tentative D call TRBD1 (6 bases). Germline loops: CDR1 SNHLY, CDR2 FYNNEI. The CDR3 spans 11 residues. The V end lost 9 bases, the J end lost 5 bases, and 10 bases lay between the germline ends. This CDR3 is CARQGWETQYF. CDR3 coding DNA: TGTGCCAGACAGGGCTGGGAGACCCAGTACTTC.

This clonotype was recorded a few times. The V call is TRBV9, the J call TRBJ1-6; 7 bases match TRBD1. The CDR3 consists of 13 residues. Trimming took 3 bases from V and 13 from J; bases not matched to a gene: 7. Germline lookup yields CDR1 SGDLS and CDR2 YYNGEE. This CDR3 is CASSGPGGGPLHF. DNA for the CDR3: TGTGCCAGCAGCGGCCCCGGAGGGGGCCCCCTCCACTTT.

The chain couples TRBV10-1 to TRBJ2-1; TRBD2 matches 12 bases. This CDR3 has 15 residues. CDR1 is WNHNN and CDR2 is SYGVQD in the germline V gene (reference sequence). V dropped 4 bases and J dropped 8; count of bases not matched to a gene: 6. For the CDR3, the DNA is TGCGCCAGCAGTGCTGCGACTAGCGGGGGATATGAGCAGTTCTTC. This codes for CASSAATSGGYEQFF.

This rearrangement joins TRBV20-1 to TRBJ2-1; 7 bases align to TRBD2. Germline V CDR1 and CDR2: DFQATT, SNEGSKA (reference sequence). The CDR3 runs to 16 residues. The V and J ends lost 7 bases and 6 bases, in that order; junction bases with no gene match: 18. CDR3 protein: CSDAPFAGVTVNEQFF. The CDR3 coding sequence is TGCAGTGATGCCCCCTTCGCGGGAGTCACGGTCAATGAGCAGTTCTTC.

The V and J genes are TRBV14 and TRBJ2-7, with D possibly TRBD2 on 6 matching bases. This CDR3 contains 16 residues. Deletions cut 5 bases from V and 0 bases from J, with 17 bases between. CDR1 and CDR2 from the germline V gene are SGHDN and FVKESK. The CDR3 region has the DNA TGTGCCAGCAGCAGTCCCGGGACTCCGAGCTCCTACGAGCAGTACTTC. This sequence encodes CASSSPGTPSSYEQYF.